These T cell receptor beta chains were read from a single sample in a study of breast tumors, draining lymph nodes, adjacent tissues. Each CDR3 protein gets one entry after TCRdb re-called the multiplex PCR reads with MiXCR. Here the sample spans nearly 200,000 distinct CDR3 sequences, roughly 31% being singletons. The material sequenced was axillary lymph node tissue. These receptors were obtained from a female donor with breast cancer. Some clones in this sample may be carry-over from other donors' samples. The CDR3 runs from the conserved cysteine through the conserved F or W. The D gene is left open where the match is weak. A clone size is listed for some rows: how often the clone was seen (once, few, many), or a class if it is expanded.

d_call,j_call,clone_size,v_call,cdr3_aa,cdr3_nt
TRBD1,TRBJ1-2,many,TRBV29-1,CSADRGSSYGYTF,TGCAGCGCCGACAGGGGGTCGAGTTATGGCTACACCTTC
TRBD1,TRBJ1-1,.,TRBV20-1,CSAPLGQLDTEAFF,TGCAGTGCACCCCTGGGACAGCTTGACACTGAAGCTTTCTTT
.,TRBJ2-6,many,TRBV6-6,CASSDPGANVLTF,TGTGCCAGCAGTGATCCTGGGGCCAACGTCCTGACTTTC
TRBD2,TRBJ2-7,.,TRBV29-1,CSLFLGGLAGEQYF,TGCAGCTTATTTTTAGGGGGACTAGCGGGCGAGCAGTACTTC
TRBD2,TRBJ2-1,many,TRBV7-8,CASSLVAAGVYNEQFF,TGTGCCAGCAGCTTAGTCGCAGCGGGAGTCTACAATGAGCAGTTCTTC
.,TRBJ1-2,many,TRBV12-3/TRBV12-4,CASSLNRALNYGYTF,TGTGCCAGCAGCCTGAACAGGGCCCTTAACTATGGCTACACCTTC
.,TRBJ1-1,.,TRBV5-6,CASSPLPGRSGMGAEAFF,TGTGCCAGCAGCCCACTTCCCGGGCGATCGGGGATGGGCGCTGAAGCTTTCTTT
.,TRBJ2-3,.,TRBV20-1,CSAPGVSTDTQYF,TGCAGTGCGCCCGGGGTTAGCACAGATACGCAGTATTTT
.,TRBJ1-5,many,TRBV7-8,CASSPRRWGNQPQHF,TGTGCCAGCAGCCCGAGACGGTGGGGCAATCAGCCCCAGCATTTT
TRBD2,TRBJ2-5,.,TRBV7-2,CASSLPVGGSWETQYF,TGTGCCAGCAGCTTACCCGTCGGCGGGAGCTGGGAGACCCAGTACTTC
.,TRBJ1-6,.,TRBV6-5,CASSSYRSGNSPLHF,TGTGCCAGCAGTAGCTACCGAAGCGGGAATTCACCCCTCCACTTT
TRBD2,TRBJ2-3,few,TRBV18,CASSSALADGDTQYF,TGTGCCAGCTCCTCGGCACTAGCGGATGGAGATACGCAGTATTTT
.,TRBJ2-7,few,TRBV20-1,CSAGAAFSSSEQYF,TGCAGTGCTGGGGCCGCTTTCAGCTCCTCCGAGCAGTACTTC
.,TRBJ2-3,once,TRBV4-1,CASSQDPPVFVLGLQAVSTDTQYF,TGCGCCAGCAGCCAAGATCCACCGGTTTTTGTCCTGGGCCTCCAGGCTGTGAGCACAGATACGCAGTATTTT
.,TRBJ2-3,many,TRBV7-8,CALGGLTGGTDTQYF,TGTGCCCTAGGAGGCCTCACGGGGGGCACAGATACGCAGTATTTT
.,TRBJ2-1,many,TRBV12-3/TRBV12-4,CASSLWVVGYNEQFF,TGTGCCAGCAGTTTGTGGGTGGTGGGTTACAATGAGCAGTTCTTC
.,TRBJ1-4,many,TRBV5-1,CASSLEGGRDEKLFF,TGCGCCAGCAGCTTGGAAGGGGGGCGGGATGAAAAACTGTTTTTT
.,TRBJ2-2,.,TRBV20-1,CSARGGAELFF,TGCAGTGCTAGAGGAGGGGCGGAGCTGTTTTTT
TRBD1,TRBJ1-3,once,TRBV30,CAWSRGTAGGNTICF,TGTGCCTGGAGTCGGGGGACGGCAGGGGGAAACACCATATGTTTT
.,TRBJ2-7,.,TRBV5-8,CTSSPQGAYEQYF,TGTACCAGCAGCCCGCAAGGGGCTTACGAGCAGTACTTC
TRBD2,TRBJ2-5,many,TRBV5-8,CASSPTSGRGETQYF,TGTGCCAGCAGCCCCACTAGCGGGCGAGGAGAGACCCAGTACTTC
TRBD2,TRBJ2-3,.,TRBV4-1,CASSPEGRGGKYTQYF,TGCGCCAGCAGCCCAGAGGGCCGGGGGGGCAAATATACGCAGTATTTT
.,TRBJ1-2,many,TRBV4-1,CASSPLAVANYGYTF,TGCGCCAGCAGCCCCCTCGCGGTAGCTAACTATGGCTACACCTTC
TRBD1,TRBJ1-5,.,TRBV19,CASSPGTGESNQPQHF,TGTGCCAGTAGTCCGGGGACAGGGGAGAGCAATCAGCCCCAGCATTTT
.,TRBJ2-1,many,TRBV2,CASSSAGESVQFF,TGTGCCAGCAGTTCTGCAGGGGAATCGGTGCAGTTCTTC
.,TRBJ2-5,.,TRBV2,CASNRAGETQYF,TGTGCCAGCAATAGGGCGGGTGAGACCCAGTACTTC
TRBD2,TRBJ2-7,many,TRBV4-1,CASSQYLLAAYEQYF,TGCGCCAGCAGCCAGTACCTACTAGCGGCCTACGAGCAGTACTTC
.,TRBJ2-6,.,TRBV7-4,CASSLLANVLTF,TGTGCCAGCAGCTTACTGGCCAACGTCCTGACTTTC
.,TRBJ1-3,many,TRBV20-1,CSAPGVGNTIYF,TGCAGTGCCCCGGGGGTTGGAAACACCATATATTTT